This T cell receptor beta chain was documented in a study of CD8 T cells in Susac syndrome. RNA was extracted with the RNeasy kit, and a quantity of about 0.45 to 1 ug was reverse transcribed using random hexamers. Across 54 Vbeta and 13 Jbeta, immunoSEQ multiplex PCR amplified TCR beta CDR3. A single record per CDR3 protein comes from TCRdb applying MiXCR to the immunoSEQ multiplex PCR reads. The data hold roughly 140,000 distinct CDR3 sequences, with 95% to 96% observed a single time. This CDR3 is built from 13 residues. V lost 5 bases, J lost 1 base, and 8 bases lay in between. CDR1 SNHLY and CDR2 FYNNEI come from the germline V gene. TCR beta from blood CD8+ and CD4+ T cells was sequenced. Relapsing-remitting disease, either stable or active, was present in the multiple sclerosis controls, who were treatment-naive patients. The CD8+ and CD4+ T cells were negatively isolated, with the TEMRA cells enriched by FACS.

The source of this sequence is a human donor with multiple sclerosis. The specimen sequenced was CD8+ T cells from PBMCs. The V and J genes are TRBV2 and TRBJ2-5, with D tentatively TRBD2 (5 bases). CDR3 bases: TGTGCCAGCAGTAGCGGTCTCCAAGAGACCCAGTACTTC. Its protein product is CASSSGLQETQYF.